Listed below are T cell receptor beta chains from one sample, sequenced in a study of cytomegalovirus exposure and HLA in healthy donors. Only in-frame clones appear in the TCRdb table, and some are missing; sequencing was by immunoSEQ multiplex PCR. The sample contains tens of thousands of clones, around 75% of which appear only once. The sequencing sample was made of PBMCs. These receptors originate from a woman aged 40 to 50 in good health and CMV-seropositive. CDR3s include the opening cysteine and the closing phenylalanine or tryptophan. D genes are given only for firm matches. Clone size is stated in some rows and not others, as once, few, many or a class when expanded.

>TRBV10-3|.|TRBD1|TRBJ1-2
CAISEQGARYGYTF
TGTGCCATCAGTGAACAGGGGGCTAGGTATGGCTACACCTTC
>TRBV13|.|.|TRBJ1-1
CASSLTGSNTEAFF
TGTGCCAGCAGCTTAACAGGGTCGAACACTGAAGCTTTCTTT
>TRBV7-4|.|TRBD2|TRBJ2-7
CASTVAGGEYEQYF
TGTGCCAGCACCGTAGCGGGAGGGGAGTACGAGCAGTACTTC
>TRBV7-3|.|.|TRBJ1-2
CASSLSGAWVYGYTF
TGTGCCAGCAGCTTAAGTGGGGCGTGGGTCTATGGCTACACCTTC
>TRBV13|.|TRBD2|TRBJ2-1
CASSSIGRDLYNEQFF
TGTGCCAGCAGCAGCATCGGGAGGGACTTGTACAATGAGCAGTTCTTC
>TRBV9|once|TRBD2|TRBJ2-3
CASSDRTSGGDTQYF
TGTGCCAGCAGCGACCGGACTAGCGGGGGAGATACGCAGTATTTT
>TRBV7-2|.|TRBD1|TRBJ2-7
CASSLGTGSYEQYF
TGTGCCAGCAGCTTAGGGACAGGGTCCTACGAGCAGTACTTC
>TRBV19|few|TRBD1|TRBJ1-6
CASSIVQRTGAFSPLHF
TGTGCCAGTAGTATAGTTCAACGGACAGGGGCTTTTTCACCCCTCCACTTT
>TRBV19|.|TRBD1|TRBJ1-5
CASSRRRDREDQPQHF
TGTGCCAGTAGTAGGAGGCGGGACAGGGAGGATCAGCCCCAGCATTTT
>TRBV6-1|few|.|TRBJ1-1
CASTKDRTNTEAFF
TGTGCCAGCACCAAGGACAGAACGAACACTGAAGCTTTCTTT
>TRBV25-1|once|.|TRBJ1-3
CASSRNLGTVSGNTIYF
TGTGCCAGCAGCAGAAATCTAGGTACCGTGTCTGGAAACACCATATATTTT
>TRBV28|.|TRBD1|TRBJ2-7
CASSQTGSSYEQYF
TGTGCCAGCAGCCAGACAGGGAGCTCCTACGAGCAGTACTTC
>TRBV7-6|few|.|TRBJ2-7
CASSLLPDSSYEQYF
TGTGCCAGCAGCTTGCTCCCGGACAGTTCCTACGAGCAGTACTTC
>TRBV7-9|.|.|TRBJ1-2
CASSLGEPSNYGYTF
TGTGCCAGCAGCTTAGGGGAGCCAAGTAACTATGGCTACACCTTC
>TRBV19|once|.|TRBJ1-5
CASSIVSQGRQPQHF
TGTGCCAGTAGTATAGTGTCCCAGGGCAGGCAGCCCCAGCATTTT
>TRBV20-1|.|.|TRBJ2-7
CSAPLIYEQYF
TGCAGTGCCCCCTTAATCTACGAGCAGTACTTC
>TRBV27|once|.|TRBJ1-1
CASSFLNTEAFF
TGTGCCAGCAGTTTTCTCAACACTGAAGCTTTCTTT
>TRBV27|.|.|TRBJ1-1
CASSRLSKNTEAFF
TGTGCCAGCAGTCGCCTGAGTAAGAACACTGAAGCTTTCTTT
>TRBV16|.|.|TRBJ1-5
CASSTLANQPQHF
TGTGCCAGCAGCACCTTGGCTAATCAGCCCCAGCATTTT
>TRBV19|.|TRBD1|TRBJ2-5
CASSATGVPETQYF
TGTGCCAGTAGCGCGACAGGGGTCCCGGAGACCCAGTACTTC
>TRBV19|.|.|TRBJ1-2
CATSLGARSYGYTF
TGTGCCACCAGCCTGGGGGCGCGAAGCTATGGCTACACCTTC
>TRBV6-1|few|TRBD2|TRBJ2-7
CASGLAGGYYEQYF
TGTGCCAGCGGACTAGCGGGAGGATACTACGAGCAGTACTTC
>TRBV6-1|.|TRBD1|TRBJ2-1
CASSRDRGRNEQFF
TGTGCCAGCAGCCGGGACAGGGGTCGGAATGAGCAGTTCTTC
>TRBV7-3|.|TRBD2|TRBJ2-5
CASSPLGLAGGRETQYF
TGTGCCAGCAGCCCCCTGGGACTAGCGGGGGGGAGGGAGACCCAGTACTTC
>TRBV6-5|few|.|TRBJ2-7
CASSPDISYEQYF
TGTGCCAGCAGCCCGGACATTTCGTACGAGCAGTACTTC
>TRBV7-3|.|TRBD2|TRBJ2-5
CASSLTREKQETQYF
TGTGCCAGCAGCTTAACGCGGGAGAAACAAGAGACCCAGTACTTC
>TRBV25-1|.|.|TRBJ2-2
CASTPSGYTGELFF
TGTGCCAGCACCCCTTCGGGATACACCGGGGAGCTGTTTTTT
>TRBV13|.|TRBD1|TRBJ2-3
CASSLSGTGGAWDTQYF
TGTGCCAGCAGCCTTTCCGGGACAGGGGGCGCGTGGGATACGCAGTATTTT
>TRBV4-2|.|TRBD2|TRBJ2-1
CASSQEGTSGYNEQFF
TGTGCCAGCAGCCAAGAAGGGACTAGCGGATACAATGAGCAGTTCTTC
>TRBV28|.|.|TRBJ1-5
CASSSGSSGNQPQHF
TGTGCCAGCAGCTCGGGATCGTCGGGCAATCAGCCCCAGCATTTT
>TRBV5-1|.|.|TRBJ1-5
CASSSDGGGGQPQHF
TGCGCCAGCAGCTCGGACGGGGGGGGCGGACAGCCCCAGCATTTT
>TRBV2|.|TRBD1|TRBJ2-5
CASKRDREETQYF
TGTGCCAGCAAACGGGACAGGGAAGAGACCCAGTACTTC
>TRBV19|.|TRBD1|TRBJ2-1
CASNDRGTYNEQFF
TGTGCCAGTAATGACAGGGGTACCTACAATGAGCAGTTCTTC
>TRBV18|.|TRBD1|TRBJ1-2
CASSPTGDVNYGYTF
TGTGCCAGCTCACCAACAGGGGATGTTAACTATGGCTACACCTTC
>TRBV29-1|few|.|TRBJ1-2
CSVEDWQGHGYTF
TGCAGCGTTGAAGATTGGCAGGGGCATGGCTACACCTTC